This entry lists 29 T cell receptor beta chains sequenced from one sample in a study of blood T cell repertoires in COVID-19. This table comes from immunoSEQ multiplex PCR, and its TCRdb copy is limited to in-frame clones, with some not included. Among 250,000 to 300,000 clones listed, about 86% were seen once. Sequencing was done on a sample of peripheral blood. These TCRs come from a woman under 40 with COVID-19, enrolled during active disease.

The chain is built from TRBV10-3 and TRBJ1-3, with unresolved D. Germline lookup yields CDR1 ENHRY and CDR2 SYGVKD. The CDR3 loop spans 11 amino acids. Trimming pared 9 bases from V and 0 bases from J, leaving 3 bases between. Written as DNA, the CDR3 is TGTGCCATGAGCTCTGGAAACACCATATATTTT. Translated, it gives CAMSSGNTIYF.

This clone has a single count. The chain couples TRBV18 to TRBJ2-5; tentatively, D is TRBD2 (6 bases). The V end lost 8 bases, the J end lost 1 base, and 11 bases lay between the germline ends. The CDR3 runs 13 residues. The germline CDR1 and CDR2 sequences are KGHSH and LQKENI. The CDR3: CASGGGVQETQYF. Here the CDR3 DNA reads TGTGCCAGCGGAGGCGGGGTCCAAGAGACCCAGTACTTC.

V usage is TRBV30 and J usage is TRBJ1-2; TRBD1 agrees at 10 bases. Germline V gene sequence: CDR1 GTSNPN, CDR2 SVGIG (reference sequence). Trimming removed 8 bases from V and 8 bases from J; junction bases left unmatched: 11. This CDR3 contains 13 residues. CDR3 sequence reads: CAHALGGQGGYTF. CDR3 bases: TGTGCCCACGCGCTGGGGGGACAGGGGGGCTACACCTTC. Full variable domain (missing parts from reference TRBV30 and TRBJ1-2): SQTIHQWPATLVQPVGSPLSLECTVEGTSNPNLYWYRQAAGRGLQLLFYSVGIGQISSEVPQNLSASRPQDRQFILSSKKLLLSDSGFYLCAHALGGQGGYTFGSGTRLTVV.

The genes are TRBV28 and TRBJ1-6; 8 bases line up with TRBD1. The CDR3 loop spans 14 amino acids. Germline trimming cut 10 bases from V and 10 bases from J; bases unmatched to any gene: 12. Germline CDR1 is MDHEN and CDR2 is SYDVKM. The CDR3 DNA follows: TGTGCCACCTGGACAGGGAGGAATCGGTCACCCCTCCACTTT. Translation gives CATWTGRNRSPLHF.

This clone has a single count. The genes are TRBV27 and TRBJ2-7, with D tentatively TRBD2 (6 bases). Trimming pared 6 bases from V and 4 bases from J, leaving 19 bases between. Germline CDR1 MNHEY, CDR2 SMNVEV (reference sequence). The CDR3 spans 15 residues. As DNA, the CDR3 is TGTGCCAGCAGCCCCGGGCTAGCGACGGTATACGAGCAGTACTTC. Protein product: CASSPGLATVYEQYF.

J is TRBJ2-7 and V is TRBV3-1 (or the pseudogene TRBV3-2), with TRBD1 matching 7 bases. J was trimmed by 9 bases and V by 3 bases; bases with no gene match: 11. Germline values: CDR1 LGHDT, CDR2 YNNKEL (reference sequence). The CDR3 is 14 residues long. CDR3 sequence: CASSQFTGARPQYF. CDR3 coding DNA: TGTGCCAGCAGCCAGTTTACAGGGGCTAGGCCGCAGTACTTC.

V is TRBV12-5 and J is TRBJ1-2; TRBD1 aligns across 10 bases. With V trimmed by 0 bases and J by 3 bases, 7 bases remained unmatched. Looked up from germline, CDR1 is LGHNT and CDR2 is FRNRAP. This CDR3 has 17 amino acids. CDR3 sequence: CASGLVLRDRGDYGYTF. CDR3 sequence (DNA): TGTGCTAGTGGTTTGGTATTGCGGGACAGGGGTGACTATGGCTACACCTTC.

The CDR3 nucleotides read TGTGCCAGCAGCGCCGGGACAGTTACGGAGGAGTACTTC. This sequence encodes CASSAGTVTEEYF. This chain joins TRBV6-5 and TRBJ2-7; 7 bases match TRBD1. CDR1 and CDR2 from the germline V gene are MNHEY and SVGAGI. Trimming removed 6 bases from V and 11 bases from J; junction bases left unmatched: 13. The CDR3 is 13 residues long.

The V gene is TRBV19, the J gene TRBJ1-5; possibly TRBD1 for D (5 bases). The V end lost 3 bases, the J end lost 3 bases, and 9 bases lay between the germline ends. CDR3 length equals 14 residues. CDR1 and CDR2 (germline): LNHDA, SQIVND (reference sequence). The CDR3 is CASSIQGYNQPQHF. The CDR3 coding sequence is TGTGCCAGTAGTATTCAGGGCTACAATCAGCCCCAGCATTTT.

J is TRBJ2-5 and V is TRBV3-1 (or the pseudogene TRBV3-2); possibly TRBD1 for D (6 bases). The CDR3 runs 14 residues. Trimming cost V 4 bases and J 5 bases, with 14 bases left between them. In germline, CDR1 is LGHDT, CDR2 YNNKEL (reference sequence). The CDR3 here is CASSRDIGWETQYF. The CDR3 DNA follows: TGTGCCAGCAGCCGGGACATAGGTTGGGAGACCCAGTACTTC.

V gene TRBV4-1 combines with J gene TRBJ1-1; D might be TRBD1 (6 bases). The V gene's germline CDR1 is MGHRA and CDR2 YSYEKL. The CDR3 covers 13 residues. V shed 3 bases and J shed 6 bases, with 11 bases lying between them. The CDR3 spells CASSHVGGAEAFF. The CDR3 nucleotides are TGCGCCAGCAGCCACGTAGGGGGGGCTGAAGCTTTCTTT.

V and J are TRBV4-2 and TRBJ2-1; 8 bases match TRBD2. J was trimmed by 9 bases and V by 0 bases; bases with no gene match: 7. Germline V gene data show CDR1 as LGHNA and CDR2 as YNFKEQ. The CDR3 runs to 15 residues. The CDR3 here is CASSQERLATVEQFF. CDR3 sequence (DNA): TGTGCCAGCAGCCAAGAAAGACTAGCGACGGTTGAGCAGTTCTTC.

This chain's CDR3 is CASSESGDQPQHF. CDR3 bases: TGCGCCAGCAGTGAGTCGGGAGATCAGCCCCAGCATTTT. The chain recombines TRBV10-1 with TRBJ1-5; D unresolved. The V and J ends lost 0 bases and 5 bases respectively, with 5 bases between them. The CDR3 contains 13 residues. Germline-derived CDR1 and CDR2 are WNHNN and SYGVQD (reference sequence).

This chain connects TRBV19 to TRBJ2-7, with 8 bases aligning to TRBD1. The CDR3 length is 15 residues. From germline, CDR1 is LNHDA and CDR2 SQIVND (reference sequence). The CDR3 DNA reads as TGTGCTACCTCTGGCCGGGACAGGACCTCCTACGAGCAGTACTTC. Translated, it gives CATSGRDRTSYEQYF.

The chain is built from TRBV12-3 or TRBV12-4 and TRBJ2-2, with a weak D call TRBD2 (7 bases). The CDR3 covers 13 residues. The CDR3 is CVCRGAYTGELFF. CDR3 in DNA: TGTGTTTGTCGGGGGGCCTACACCGGGGAGCTGTTTTTT.

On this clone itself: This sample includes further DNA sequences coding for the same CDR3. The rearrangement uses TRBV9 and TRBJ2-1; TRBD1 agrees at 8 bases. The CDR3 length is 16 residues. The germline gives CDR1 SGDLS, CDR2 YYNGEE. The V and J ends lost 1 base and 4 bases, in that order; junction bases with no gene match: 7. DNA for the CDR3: TGTGCCAGCAGCGTATTCGGGACAGGCCTTTACAATGAGCAGTTCTTC. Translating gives CASSVFGTGLYNEQFF.

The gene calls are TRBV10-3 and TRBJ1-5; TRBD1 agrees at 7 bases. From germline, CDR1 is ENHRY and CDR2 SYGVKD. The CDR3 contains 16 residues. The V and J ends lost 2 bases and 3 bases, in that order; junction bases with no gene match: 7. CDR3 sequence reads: CAISETNGQVNQPQHF. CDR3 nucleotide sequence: TGTGCCATCAGTGAGACCAATGGACAGGTCAATCAGCCCCAGCATTTT.

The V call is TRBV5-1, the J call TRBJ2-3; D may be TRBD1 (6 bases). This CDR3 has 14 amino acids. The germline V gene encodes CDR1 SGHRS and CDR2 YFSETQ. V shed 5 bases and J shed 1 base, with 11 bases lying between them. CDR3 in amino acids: CASRPWTGTDTQYF. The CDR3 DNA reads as TGCGCCAGCAGACCGTGGACAGGCACAGATACGCAGTATTTT. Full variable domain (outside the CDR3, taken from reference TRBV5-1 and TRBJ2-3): KAGVTQTPRYLIKTRGQQVTLSCSPISGHRSVSWYQQTPGQGLQFLFEYFSETQRNKGNFPGRFSGRQFSNSRSEMNVSTLELGDSALYLCASRPWTGTDTQYFGPGTRLTVL.

The CDR3 nucleotides read TGTGCCAGCAGCTTGTTTGTGGGAGTGGGACAGATCTATGGCTACACCTTC. It is translated as CASSLFVGVGQIYGYTF. The chain combines TRBV7-9 with TRBJ1-2; 7 nucleotides agree with TRBD1. CDR1 SEHNR and CDR2 FQNEAQ come from the germline V gene (reference sequence). This CDR3 has 17 residues. V lost 3 bases, J lost 4 bases, and 14 bases stayed unmatched.

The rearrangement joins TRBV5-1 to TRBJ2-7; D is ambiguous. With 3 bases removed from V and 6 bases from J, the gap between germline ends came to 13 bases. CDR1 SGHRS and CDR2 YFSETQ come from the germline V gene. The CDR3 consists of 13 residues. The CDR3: CASSSRVPLEQYF. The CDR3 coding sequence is TGCGCCAGCAGCTCTCGGGTTCCGCTCGAGCAGTACTTC. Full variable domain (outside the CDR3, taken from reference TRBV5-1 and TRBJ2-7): KAGVTQTPRYLIKTRGQQVTLSCSPISGHRSVSWYQQTPGQGLQFLFEYFSETQRNKGNFPGRFSGRQFSNSRSEMNVSTLELGDSALYLCASSSRVPLEQYFGPGTRLTVT.

The CDR3 here is CASRLTGPPLHF. CDR3 nucleotide sequence: TGTGCCAGCAGACTCACAGGGCCACCCCTCCACTTT. The chain has TRBV28 and TRBJ1-6; weak D call: TRBD1 (6 bases). Trimming took 6 bases from V and 11 from J, leaving 11 bases between them. Germline lookup yields CDR1 MDHEN and CDR2 SYDVKM. The CDR3 length is 12 residues.

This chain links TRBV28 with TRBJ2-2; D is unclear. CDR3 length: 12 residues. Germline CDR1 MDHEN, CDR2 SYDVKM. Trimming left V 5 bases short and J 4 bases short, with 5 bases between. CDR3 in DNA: TGTGCCAGCAGTGAGAGCACCGGGGAGCTGTTTTTT. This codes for CASSESTGELFF.

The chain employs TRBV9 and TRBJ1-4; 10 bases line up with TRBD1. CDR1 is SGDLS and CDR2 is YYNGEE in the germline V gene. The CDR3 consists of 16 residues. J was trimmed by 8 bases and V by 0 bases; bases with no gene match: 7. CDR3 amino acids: CASSVDDRGLGEKLFF. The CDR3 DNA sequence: TGTGCCAGCAGCGTAGACGACAGGGGGCTGGGCGAAAAACTGTTTTTT.

CDR3 residues: CSAGGTAYEQYF. DNA for the CDR3: TGCAGCGCCGGAGGGACCGCCTACGAGCAGTACTTC. This sequence joins TRBV29-1 and TRBJ2-7; perhaps TRBD2 as D (6 bases). V was clipped by 7 bases and J by 2 bases, with 12 bases between them. This CDR3 is 12 amino acids long. The germline V gene has CDR1 SQVTM and CDR2 ANQGSEA.

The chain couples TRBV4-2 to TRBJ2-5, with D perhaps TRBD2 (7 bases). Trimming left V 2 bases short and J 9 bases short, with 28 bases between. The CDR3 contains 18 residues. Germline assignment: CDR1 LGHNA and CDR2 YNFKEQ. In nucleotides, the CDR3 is TGTGCCAGCAGCCAAATGATCGCGGGGGCCCCCCAAGAGACGGCCCAGTACTTC. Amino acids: CASSQMIAGAPQETAQYF.

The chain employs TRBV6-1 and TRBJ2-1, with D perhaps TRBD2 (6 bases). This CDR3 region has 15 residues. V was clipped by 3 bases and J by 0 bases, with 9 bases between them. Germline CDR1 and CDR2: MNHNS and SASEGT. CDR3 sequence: CASSDGGSSYNEQFF. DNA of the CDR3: TGTGCCAGCAGTGATGGGGGGAGCTCCTACAATGAGCAGTTCTTC.

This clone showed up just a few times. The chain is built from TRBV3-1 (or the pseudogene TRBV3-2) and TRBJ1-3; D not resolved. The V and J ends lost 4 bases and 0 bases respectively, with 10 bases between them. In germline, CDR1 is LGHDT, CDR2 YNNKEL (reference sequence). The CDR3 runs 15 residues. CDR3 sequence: CASSRAGDSGNTIYF. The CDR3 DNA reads TGTGCCAGCAGCCGGGCAGGCGACTCTGGAAACACCATATATTTT.

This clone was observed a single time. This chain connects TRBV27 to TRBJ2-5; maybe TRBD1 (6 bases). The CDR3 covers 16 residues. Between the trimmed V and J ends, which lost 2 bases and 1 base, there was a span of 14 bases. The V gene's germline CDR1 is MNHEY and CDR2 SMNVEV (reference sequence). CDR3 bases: TGTGCCAGCAGTTTAACCAGGGGCGGTACCCAAGAGACCCAGTACTTC. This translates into CASSLTRGGTQETQYF.

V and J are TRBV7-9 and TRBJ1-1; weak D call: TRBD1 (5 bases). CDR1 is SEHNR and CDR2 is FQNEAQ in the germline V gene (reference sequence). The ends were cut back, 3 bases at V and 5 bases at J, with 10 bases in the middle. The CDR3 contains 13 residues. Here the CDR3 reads CASSLQGGTEAFF. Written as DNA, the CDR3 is TGTGCCAGCAGCTTGCAGGGAGGGACTGAAGCTTTCTTT.